The 30 T cell receptor beta chains below come from one sample, sequenced in a study of patients and donors after allogeneic stem cell transplantation. Each CDR3 protein is one row after TCRdb ran MiXCR on the RT-PCR reads. The data hold about 30,000 distinct CDR3 sequences, with 7.5% to 9% observed a single time. Material: blood, either unsorted or a sorted T cell fraction (not recorded which). All receptors derive from a human donor who was either an allogeneic HSCT recipient or a stem cell or donor lymphocyte infusion donor (not recorded which). It is not recorded whose cells these are; they may come from a transplant donor.

The J gene is TRBJ2-7, the V gene TRBV18; TRBD2 is a possible D gene (5 bases). CDR1 and CDR2 (germline): KGHSH, LQKENI. The CDR3 is made up of 14 amino acids. The V and J ends lost 3 bases and 4 bases respectively, with 13 bases between them. CDR3 bases: TGTGCCAGCTCACCTGAACTAGTAGGGTACGAGCAGTACTTC. Translation gives CASSPELVGYEQYF.

Turning to this clonotype: Just one base apart from a much larger clone, this may be a read error. The chain couples TRBV7-9 to TRBJ2-1; 11 nucleotides match TRBD2. Germline V lookup: CDR1 SEHNR, CDR2 FQNEAQ (reference sequence). The CDR3 runs 17 residues. After removal of 5 bases from V and 8 bases from J, the junction contained 14 bases not matched to a gene. The CDR3 protein is CASSPIAGGPPVDEQFF. The CDR3 region has the DNA TGTGCCAGCAGCCCCATAGCGGGGGGGCCCCCCGTGGATGAGCAGTTCTTC. Using reference TRBV7-9 and TRBJ2-1 for the parts outside the CDR3, the full variable domain is DTGVSQNPRHKITKRGQNVTFRCDPISEHNRLYWYRQTLGQGPEFLTYFQNEAQLEKSRLLSDRFSAERPKGSFSTLEIQRTEQGDSAMYLCASSPIAGGPPVDEQFFGPGTRLTVL.

The chain joins TRBV9 to TRBJ2-3; D call uncertain. The CDR3 totals 13 residues. The germline V gene has CDR1 SGDLS and CDR2 YYNGEE. With 3 bases removed from V and 5 bases from J, the gap between germline ends came to 10 bases. CDR3 sequence: CASSEAAGDTQYF. CDR3 coding DNA: TGTGCCAGCAGCGAGGCCGCTGGAGATACGCAGTATTTT. Filled out from reference TRBV9 and TRBJ2-3, the complete variable domain reads DSGVTQTPKHLITATGQRVTLRCSPRSGDLSVYWYQQSLDQGLQFLIQYYNGEERAKGNILERFSAQQFPDLHSELNLSSLELGDSALYFCASSEAAGDTQYFGPGTRLTVL.

The chain couples TRBV10-3 to TRBJ2-5; D remains unclear. Trimming took 5 bases from V and 3 from J, leaving 4 bases between them. The CDR3 runs 11 residues. Germline CDR1 ENHRY, CDR2 SYGVKD. This CDR3 is CAISFKETQYF. The CDR3 nucleotides are TGTGCCATCAGTTTTAAAGAGACCCAGTACTTC.

This chain links TRBV6-1 with TRBJ1-1; the match to TRBD1 covers 7 bases. This CDR3 has 15 amino acids. The V gene end was trimmed by 5 bases and the J gene end by 6 bases; junction bases not matched to a gene: 12. Germline V gene lookup returns CDR1 MNHNS and CDR2 SASEGT. The CDR3 sequence is CASSPETGWFAEAFF. CDR3 sequence (DNA): TGTGCCAGCAGTCCAGAGACAGGGTGGTTCGCTGAAGCTTTCTTT.

The chain employs TRBV5-4 and TRBJ1-2; D is ambiguous. Trimming removed 2 bases at V and 0 bases at J, with 5 bases between. The CDR3 consists of 13 residues. CDR1 is SGHNT and CDR2 is YYREEE in the germline V gene (reference sequence). CDR3 protein: CASSFWANYGYTF. The DNA of the CDR3 is TGTGCCAGCAGCTTTTGGGCTAACTATGGCTACACCTTC. Combining the CDR3 with reference TRBV5-4 and TRBJ1-2 gives the whole variable domain ETGVTQSPTHLIKTRGQQVTLRCSSQSGHNTVSWYQQALGQGPQFIFQYYREEENGRGNFPPRFSGLQFPNYSSELNVNALELDDSALYLCASSFWANYGYTFGSGTRLTVV.

By proportion, this clonotype is medium-sized. The V and J genes are TRBV5-1 and TRBJ2-5; 10 bases are shared with TRBD1. The CDR3 extends over 16 amino acids. Per the germline V gene, CDR1 is SGHRS and CDR2 is YFSETQ. Trimming at V came to 3 bases and at J to 4 bases, leaving 9 bases not matched to a gene. The CDR3 bases are TGCGCCAGCAGCTGGAAGGGACAGGGGTTGGGAGAGACCCAGTACTTC. The encoded protein is CASSWKGQGLGETQYF.

This clonotype was detected many times. The CDR3 DNA reads TGTGCCAGCAGCCCCCGACAGGGGGCGAACGAGCAGTACTTC. Amino acids: CASSPRQGANEQYF. The chain couples TRBV11-2 to TRBJ2-7; 10 nucleotides match TRBD1. The CDR3 is 14 residues long. V lost 5 bases to trimming and J lost 5 bases; unmatched junction nucleotides: 6. Germline V gives CDR1 SGHAT, CDR2 FQNNGV.

This clonotype was observed a handful of times. The chain couples TRBV7-9 to TRBJ2-1; 9 bases are a match to TRBD2. The V gene's germline CDR1 is SEHNR and CDR2 FQNEAQ (reference sequence). Germline trimming cut 6 bases from V and 8 bases from J; bases unmatched to any gene: 11. The CDR3 is made up of 15 amino acids. This CDR3 is CASSRWLAGVDEQFF. CDR3 nucleotide sequence: TGTGCCAGCAGTCGGTGGTTAGCGGGAGTTGATGAGCAGTTCTTC. The full variable domain, rest sourced from reference TRBV7-9 and TRBJ2-1, is DTGVSQNPRHKITKRGQNVTFRCDPISEHNRLYWYRQTLGQGPEFLTYFQNEAQLEKSRLLSDRFSAERPKGSFSTLEIQRTEQGDSAMYLCASSRWLAGVDEQFFGPGTRLTVL.

This clonotype was observed many times. The chain links TRBV12-5 to TRBJ2-3; D is ambiguous. Germline CDR1 and CDR2: LGHNT and FRNRAP. V lost 1 base and J 7 bases, leaving 3 bases between the germline ends. The CDR3 is 11 residues long. The CDR3 DNA sequence: TGTGCTAGTGGTTTGGAAAATACGCAGTATTTT. Translated, it gives CASGLENTQYF.

This clonotype was detected a few times. The rearrangement uses TRBV7-9 and TRBJ1-5; maybe TRBD1 (5 bases). V lost 5 bases and J lost 7, with 12 bases in between. The CDR3 runs 13 residues. Germline values: CDR1 SEHNR, CDR2 FQNEAQ (reference sequence). The CDR3 sequence is CASSDGALQPQHF. The DNA for the CDR3 is TGTGCCAGCAGCGACGGGGCCCTACAGCCCCAGCATTTT.

There are a few counts of this clonotype. The chain joins TRBV20-1 to TRBJ1-5; D call uncertain. CDR1 DFQATT and CDR2 SNEGSKA come from the germline V gene (reference sequence). The CDR3 runs to 13 residues. V dropped 0 bases and J dropped 4 bases, with 7 bases sitting between them. The CDR3 DNA reads as TGCAGTGCTAGAGAATATCGAAATCAGCCCCAGCATTTT. It is translated as CSAREYRNQPQHF.

In its sample, this clonotype was seen many times. The chain couples TRBV28 to TRBJ2-7; a possible D gene is TRBD1 (6 bases). Trimming shortened V by 6 bases and J by 0 bases, and 15 bases separated the two germline ends. CDR3 length: 15 amino acids. Germline assignment: CDR1 MDHEN and CDR2 SYDVKM. CDR3: CASRRQESSSYEQYF. CDR3 in DNA: TGTGCCAGCAGACGACAGGAATCGAGCTCCTACGAGCAGTACTTC.

The J gene is TRBJ1-1, the V gene TRBV5-1; possibly TRBD1 for D (5 bases). The CDR3 is made up of 14 amino acids. The V end lost 4 bases, the J end lost 4 bases, and 14 bases lay between the germline ends. The germline V gene has CDR1 SGHRS and CDR2 YFSETQ. For the CDR3, the DNA is TGCGCCAGCAGCCCCCCGGGGCCCTTCACTGAAGCTTTCTTT. It specifies CASSPPGPFTEAFF. Full variable domain (remainder filled in from reference TRBV5-1 and TRBJ1-1): KAGVTQTPRYLIKTRGQQVTLSCSPISGHRSVSWYQQTPGQGLQFLFEYFSETQRNKGNFPGRFSGRQFSNSRSEMNVSTLELGDSALYLCASSPPGPFTEAFFGQGTRLTVV.

This clonotype showed up many times. This chain links TRBV29-1 with TRBJ2-7; no reliable D call. This CDR3 is 11 amino acids long. Germline values: CDR1 SQVTM, CDR2 ANQGSEA. Trimming pared 4 bases from V and 3 bases from J, leaving 7 bases between. The CDR3: CSVGLDYEQYF. For the CDR3, the DNA is TGCAGCGTTGGTCTTGACTACGAGCAGTACTTC.

This rearrangement joins TRBV20-1 to TRBJ2-2, with D unresolved. From germline, CDR1 is DFQATT and CDR2 SNEGSKA (reference sequence). This CDR3 comprises 12 residues. Trimming cost V 7 bases and J 0 bases, with 6 bases left between them. DNA for the CDR3: TGCAGTGTGTGGGCGAACACCGGGGAGCTGTTTTTT. Translation gives CSVWANTGELFF.

Notes on this clonotype: Because the CDR3's place on the DNA is in doubt, the DNA is left out and the CDR3 is given as listed by TCRdb. The chain carries TRBV5-1 and TRBJ2-2. CDR1 SGHRS and CDR2 YFSETQ come from the germline V gene. The CDR3 is 14 residues long, counting both termini. CDR3 protein: CASSIPNTGELFFF.

The table lists this clonotype with a few counts. The chain is built from TRBV9 and TRBJ1-2; D ambiguous. Germline CDR1 is SGDLS and CDR2 is YYNGEE. Trimming left V 0 bases short and J 0 bases short, with 9 bases between. The length of the CDR3 is 15 residues. In DNA form, the CDR3 reads TGTGCCAGCAGCGTAGAGGCAGCGACTAACTATGGCTACACCTTC. This gives the protein CASSVEAATNYGYTF.

This clonotype was observed at least ten times. The rearrangement links TRBV6-6 to TRBJ1-5; no clear D. The germline gives CDR1 MNHNY, CDR2 SVGAGI (reference sequence). The V and J ends lost 5 bases and 3 bases respectively, with 8 bases between them. This CDR3 contains 13 residues. The CDR3: CASSNQVNQPQHF. CDR3 coding DNA: TGTGCCAGCAGTAACCAGGTCAATCAGCCCCAGCATTTT.

This chain links TRBV3-1 with TRBJ1-2, with 9 bases matching TRBD1. Germline CDR1 and CDR2: LGHDT and YNNKEL (reference sequence). J was trimmed by 4 bases and V by 4 bases; bases with no gene match: 4. The CDR3 runs 14 residues. CDR3 nucleotides: TGTGCCAGCAGCCCGCGGACAGGGGCCTATGGCTACACCTTC. Amino acids: CASSPRTGAYGYTF.

This clonotype was seen a few times. This chain connects TRBV11-2 to TRBJ1-1; TRBD1 agrees at 8 bases. Germline values: CDR1 SGHAT, CDR2 FQNNGV. The CDR3 loop spans 15 amino acids. The V gene end was trimmed by 3 bases and the J gene end by 1 base; junction bases not matched to a gene: 4. The CDR3 region is CASSFIGQGNTEAFF. The CDR3 nucleotides read TGTGCCAGCAGCTTCATAGGACAGGGGAACACTGAAGCTTTCTTT.

This clonotype was seen only a few times. The chain carries TRBV7-9 and TRBJ1-1; D is unresolved. V was trimmed by 2 bases and J by 1 base, leaving 5 bases between them. There are 13 residues in the CDR3. Germline CDR1 and CDR2: SEHNR and FQNEAQ (reference sequence). CDR3 loop: CASSLWANTEAFF. In nucleotides, the CDR3 is TGTGCCAGCAGCTTATGGGCGAACACTGAAGCTTTCTTT.

This clonotype was detected ten times or more. The rearrangement links TRBV10-2 to TRBJ2-7; possibly TRBD2 for D (6 bases). V shed 1 base and J shed 3 bases, with 13 bases lying between them. Germline V gives CDR1 WSHSY, CDR2 SAAADI. The CDR3 has 15 amino acids. CDR3 sequence: CASSELSAGFYEQYF. As DNA, the CDR3 is TGCGCCAGCAGTGAGTTGTCAGCGGGTTTCTACGAGCAGTACTTC.

This clonotype appeared a few times. The V gene is TRBV18, the J gene TRBJ1-1, with 9 bases aligning to TRBD1. Germline V CDR1 and CDR2: KGHSH, LQKENI. This CDR3 region has 18 residues. The V segment lost 3 bases and the J segment 1 base; nucleotides outside the gene matches: 12. This chain's CDR3 is CASSPPSGTGFTNTEAFF. The CDR3 DNA sequence: TGTGCCAGCTCACCCCCAAGCGGGACAGGGTTTACGAACACTGAAGCTTTCTTT.

This clonotype has a count of ten or more. The chain has TRBV7-9 and TRBJ2-3; D remains ambiguous. The CDR3 is 16 residues long. Trimming took 2 bases from V and 4 from J, leaving 16 bases between them. CDR1 and CDR2 (germline): SEHNR, FQNEAQ (reference sequence). The chain's CDR3 is CASSLWVALIADTQYF. CDR3 bases: TGTGCCAGCAGCTTATGGGTTGCCCTGATAGCAGATACGCAGTATTTT.

This clonotype was seen at least ten times. The chain couples TRBV27 to TRBJ2-3, with a tentative D call TRBD1 (5 bases). The CDR3 is 14 residues long. With 3 bases removed from V and 0 bases from J, the gap between germline ends came to 7 bases. Germline CDR1 is MNHEY and CDR2 is SMNVEV (reference sequence). CDR3 in DNA: TGTGCCAGCAGTTTCAGGGATAGCACAGATACGCAGTATTTT. The encoded protein is CASSFRDSTDTQYF.

This clonotype was found many times. V is TRBV4-2 and J is TRBJ2-3; D assignment may be TRBD1 or TRBD2 (5 bases each). Trimming shortened V by 1 base and J by 6 bases, and 17 bases separated the two germline ends. This CDR3 region has 16 residues. CDR1 LGHNA and CDR2 YNFKEQ come from the germline V gene. Written as DNA, the CDR3 is TGTGCCAGCAGCCAAGCCGAGGGGACGGCAGGGGATACGCAGTATTTT. It yields the protein CASSQAEGTAGDTQYF.

This clonotype was counted at least ten times. The chain is built from TRBV19 and TRBJ1-4, with D tentatively TRBD1 (5 bases). This CDR3 is built from 15 residues. Trimming cost V 10 bases and J 7 bases, with 22 bases left between them. Germline-derived CDR1 and CDR2 are LNHDA and SQIVND (reference sequence). The CDR3 nucleotides are TGTGCCACTCAAGCGGCCGGGGTTCAGGGTGAAAAACTGTTTTTT. Translated, it gives CATQAAGVQGEKLFF.

This clonotype was picked up a small number of times. CDR3 residues: CASSEAIGELFF. CDR3 coding DNA: TGTGCCAGCAGTGAAGCCATCGGGGAGCTGTTTTTT. The chain recombines TRBV2 with TRBJ2-2; D not resolved. The CDR3 length is 12 residues. Trimming stripped 0 bases from V and 7 bases from J, with 3 bases between. The germline gives CDR1 SNHLY, CDR2 FYNNEI.

The chain is built from TRBV6-1 and TRBJ1-1, with TRBD1 matching 9 bases. Germline trimming cut 6 bases from V and 4 bases from J; bases unmatched to any gene: 6. CDR1 and CDR2 (germline): MNHNS, SASEGT. The CDR3 covers 14 residues. The chain's CDR3 is CASRPPTGGTEAFF. CDR3 sequence (DNA): TGTGCCAGCAGGCCACCGACAGGGGGCACTGAAGCTTTCTTT.